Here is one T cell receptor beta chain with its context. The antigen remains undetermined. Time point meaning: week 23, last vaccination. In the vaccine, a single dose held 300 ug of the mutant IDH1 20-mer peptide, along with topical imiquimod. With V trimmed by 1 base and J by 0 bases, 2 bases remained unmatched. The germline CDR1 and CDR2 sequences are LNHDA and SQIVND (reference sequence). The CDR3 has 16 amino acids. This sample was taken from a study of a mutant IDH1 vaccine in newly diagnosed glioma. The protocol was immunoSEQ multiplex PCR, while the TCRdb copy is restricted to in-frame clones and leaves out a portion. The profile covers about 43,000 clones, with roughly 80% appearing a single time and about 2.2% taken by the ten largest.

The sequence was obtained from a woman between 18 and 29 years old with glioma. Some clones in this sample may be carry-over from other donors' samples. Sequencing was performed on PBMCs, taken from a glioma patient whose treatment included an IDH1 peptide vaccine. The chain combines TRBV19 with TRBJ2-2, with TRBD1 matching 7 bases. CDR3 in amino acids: CASSIAGTANTGELFF. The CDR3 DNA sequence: TGTGCCAGTAGTATAGCAGGGACAGCGAACACCGGGGAGCTGTTTTTT.